This T cell receptor beta chain appears in the sequencing data of a study of Tregs in tolerant kidney transplant recipients. General study results and limits: No direct test of biological reproducibility was done here. Donor-specific Treg expansion exceeded global Treg expansion in tolerant patients, suggesting antigen drive. Tregs expanded with activated donor B cells seemed most donor-specific.

Measured with immunoSEQ multiplex PCR; TCRdb has only the in-frame clones, and not every one. The sample shows about 110,000 clones, 90% of them seen only once. As regards this clone: The target antigen is unknown.

Germline V lookup: CDR1 MNHNY, CDR2 SVGAGI (reference sequence). V was shortened by 2 bases and J by 3 bases, with 14 bases between the two germline ends. This CDR3 is built from 15 residues. The rearrangement joins TRBV6-6 to TRBJ2-7; no clear D. This sequence was found in a human donor who received a combined kidney and bone marrow transplant. Sequencing used CD4+ T cells from blood, obtained before the transplant. The CDR3 DNA sequence: TGTGCCAGCAGTTACCAGGCAGGCAGTCACTACGAGCAGTACTTC. Translating it yields CASSYQAGSHYEQYF.